Below, 5 T cell receptor beta chains from the same sample are listed, as sequenced in a study of blood T cell repertoires in COVID-19. The protocol was immunoSEQ multiplex PCR, while the TCRdb copy is restricted to in-frame clones and leaves out a portion. The table shows a few hundred thousand clones, with around 85% occurring only once. Sequenced material: peripheral blood. These receptors all stem from a young woman with acute or convalescent COVID-19.

The chain carries TRBV28 and TRBJ1-2; D gene uncertain. There are 14 residues in the CDR3. Trimming cost V 1 base and J 1 base, with 7 bases left between them. CDR1 and CDR2 (germline): MDHEN, SYDVKM. The chain's CDR3 is CASSLSRGNYGYTF. The CDR3 DNA reads as TGTGCCAGCAGTTTATCGCGGGGTAACTATGGCTACACCTTC.

The V call is TRBV20-1, the J call TRBJ1-1; no firm D call. The V gene lost 4 bases and the J gene lost 1 base, with 4 bases spanning the gap. Germline V CDR1 and CDR2: DFQATT, SNEGSKA (reference sequence). The CDR3 has 11 amino acids. CDR3 DNA: TGCAGTGCTACAGGGAACACTGAAGCTTTCTTT. Encoded protein: CSATGNTEAFF.

The chain joins TRBV19 to TRBJ2-7, with a possible D match to TRBD1 (5 bases). CDR1 is LNHDA and CDR2 is SQIVND in the germline V gene (reference sequence). Trimming left V 2 bases short and J 5 bases short, with 13 bases between. The CDR3 is 14 residues long. The CDR3 coding sequence is TGTGCCAGTAGTATACAGGGAAGTGTGGACGAGCAGTACTTC. It encodes CASSIQGSVDEQYF. Full variable domain (rest looked up from reference TRBV19 and TRBJ2-7): DGGITQSPKYLFRKEGQNVTLSCEQNLNHDAMYWYRQDPGQGLRLIYYSQIVNDFQKGDIAEGYSVSREKKESFPLTVTSAQKNPTAFYLCASSIQGSVDEQYFGPGTRLTVT.

This clone was counted between two and nine times. The chain employs TRBV2 and TRBJ2-1, with D tentatively TRBD1 (6 bases). Germline CDR1 is SNHLY and CDR2 is FYNNEI. V was pared by 6 bases and J by 2 bases, with 14 bases between. The CDR3 loop spans 15 amino acids. CDR3 DNA: TGTGCCAGCAGCGACGACAGGTATCCCTACAATGAGCAGTTCTTC. Amino acid sequence: CASSDDRYPYNEQFF. The full variable domain, with the rest looked up from reference TRBV2 and TRBJ2-1, is EPEVTQTPSHQVTQMGQEVILRCVPISNHLYFYWYRQILGQKVEFLVSFYNNEISEKSEIFDDQFSVERPDGSNFTLKIRSTKLEDSAMYFCASSDDRYPYNEQFFGPGTRLTVL.

This sequence joins TRBV19 and TRBJ1-5; D gene unclear. Trimming cost V 7 bases and J 2 bases, with 9 bases left between them. In germline, CDR1 is LNHDA, CDR2 SQIVND (reference sequence). The CDR3 extends over 13 amino acids. Here the CDR3 reads CASKDSGNQPQHF. The DNA for the CDR3 is TGTGCCAGTAAAGATTCGGGCAATCAGCCCCAGCATTTT.